The present TCR beta chain was sequenced within a study of blood T cell repertoires in COVID-19. Study as a whole: Whether acute or convalescent, the COVID-19 samples came from the United States, Italy and Spain. The cDNA or gDNA used as material had been derived from T cells, B-cell-depleted T cells, or PBMCs.

The study drew participants aged roughly 18 to 89 years from 20 to 30 US areas. Two negative PCRs, clearance, or symptom resolution were required of recovered Cohort 3 donors. CDR1 KGHSH and CDR2 LQKENI come from the germline V gene. The CDR3 is 16 residues long. V lost 6 bases and J lost 1; bases outside the gene matches: 12. TCRdb's table, derived via immunoSEQ multiplex PCR, lists solely in-frame clones and lacks some. Of 200,000 or so clones listed, about four fifths are singletons. Sequenced input: PBMCs or T cells enriched from blood (not recorded which). The gene calls are TRBV18 and TRBJ2-7; 7 nucleotides agree with TRBD1. The TCR sequence derives from a man in his forties who had recovered from COVID-19. The CDR3 here is CASSVNSGTASYEQYF. CDR3 bases: TGTGCCAGCTCCGTTAATTCCGGGACAGCATCCTACGAGCAGTACTTC.